This entry is about one T cell receptor beta chain. Germline loops: CDR1 SGHRS, CDR2 YFSETQ. V was cut by 0 bases and J by 9 bases, with 13 bases left in between. There are 15 residues in the CDR3. Authors' processing steps: Amplification from reference gene primers served as the basis for estimated nucleated cell counts. Using immunoSEQ multiplex PCR, the repertoire was profiled, and TCRdb retains in-frame clones only, with some absent. That table furnishes V, J and clone size, whereas the DNA furnished D and trimming. This table holds some 110,000 clones, 70% to 80% found once. The record originates from a study of blood T cell repertoires in COVID-19. Study summary: The United States, Italy and Spain supplied acute and convalescent COVID-19 samples.

This TCR was recovered from a man in his fifties with acute or convalescent COVID-19. Sequencing was done on a sample of peripheral blood. This chain joins TRBV5-1 and TRBJ1-6; tentative D call: TRBD1 (5 bases). The CDR3 DNA is TGCGCCAGCAGCTTGGGTGGGGGGACCGGTTCACCCCTCCACTTT. It specifies CASSLGGGTGSPLHF. The full variable domain, rest sourced from reference TRBV5-1 and TRBJ1-6, is KAGVTQTPRYLIKTRGQQVTLSCSPISGHRSVSWYQQTPGQGLQFLFEYFSETQRNKGNFPGRFSGRQFSNSRSEMNVSTLELGDSALYLCASSLGGGTGSPLHFGNGTRLTVT.